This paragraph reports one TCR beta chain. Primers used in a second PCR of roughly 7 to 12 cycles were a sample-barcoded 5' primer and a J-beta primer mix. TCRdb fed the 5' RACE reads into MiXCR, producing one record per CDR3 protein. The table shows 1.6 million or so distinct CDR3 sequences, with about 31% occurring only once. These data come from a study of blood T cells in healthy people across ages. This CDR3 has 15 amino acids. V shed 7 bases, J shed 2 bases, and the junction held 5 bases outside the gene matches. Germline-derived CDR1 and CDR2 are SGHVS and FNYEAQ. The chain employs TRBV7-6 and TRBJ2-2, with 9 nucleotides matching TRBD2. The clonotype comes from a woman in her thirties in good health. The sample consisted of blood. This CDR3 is CASTGTSLNTGELFF. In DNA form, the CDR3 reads TGTGCCAGCACCGGGACTAGCCTAAACACCGGGGAGCTGTTTTTT.